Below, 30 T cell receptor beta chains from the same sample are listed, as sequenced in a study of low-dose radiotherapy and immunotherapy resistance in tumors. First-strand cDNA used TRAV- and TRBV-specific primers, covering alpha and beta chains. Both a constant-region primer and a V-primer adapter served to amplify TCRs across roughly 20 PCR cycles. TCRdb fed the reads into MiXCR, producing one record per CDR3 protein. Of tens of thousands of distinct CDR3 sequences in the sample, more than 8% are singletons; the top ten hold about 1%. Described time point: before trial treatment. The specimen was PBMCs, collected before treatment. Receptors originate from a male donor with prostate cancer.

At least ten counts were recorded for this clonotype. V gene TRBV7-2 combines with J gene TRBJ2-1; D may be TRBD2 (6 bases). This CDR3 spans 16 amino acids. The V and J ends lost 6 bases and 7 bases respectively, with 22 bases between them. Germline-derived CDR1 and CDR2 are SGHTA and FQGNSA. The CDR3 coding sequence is TGTGCCAGCAGAGAGAATTGGCGGGACCAAAGGAATGAGCAGTTCTTC. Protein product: CASRENWRDQRNEQFF.

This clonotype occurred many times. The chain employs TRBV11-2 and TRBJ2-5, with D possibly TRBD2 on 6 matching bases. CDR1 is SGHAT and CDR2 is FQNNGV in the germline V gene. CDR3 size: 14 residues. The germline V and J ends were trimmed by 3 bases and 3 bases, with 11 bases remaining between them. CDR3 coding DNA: TGTGCCAGCAGCTTTAATAGCGGAGAAGAGACCCAGTACTTC. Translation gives CASSFNSGEETQYF.

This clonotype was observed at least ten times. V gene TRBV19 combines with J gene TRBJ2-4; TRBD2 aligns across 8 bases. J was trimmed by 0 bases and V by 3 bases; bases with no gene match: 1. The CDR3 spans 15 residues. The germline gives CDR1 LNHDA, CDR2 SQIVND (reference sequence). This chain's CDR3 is CASSIGGGAKNIQYF. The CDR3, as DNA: TGTGCCAGTAGTATCGGGGGGGGAGCCAAAAACATTCAGTACTTC.

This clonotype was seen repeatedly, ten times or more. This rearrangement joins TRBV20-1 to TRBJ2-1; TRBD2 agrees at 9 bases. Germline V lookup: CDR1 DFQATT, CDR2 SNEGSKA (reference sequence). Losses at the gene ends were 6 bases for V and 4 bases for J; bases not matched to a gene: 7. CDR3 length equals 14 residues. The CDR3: CSALGLAVYNEQFF. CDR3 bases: TGCAGTGCCCTGGGACTAGCCGTATACAATGAGCAGTTCTTC.

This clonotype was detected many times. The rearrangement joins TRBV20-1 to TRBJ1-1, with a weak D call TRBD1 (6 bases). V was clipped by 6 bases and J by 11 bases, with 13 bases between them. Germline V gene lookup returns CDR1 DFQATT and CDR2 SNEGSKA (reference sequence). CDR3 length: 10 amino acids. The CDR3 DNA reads TGCAGTGCCATGACAGGCGGGGCTTTCTTT. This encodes CSAMTGGAFF.

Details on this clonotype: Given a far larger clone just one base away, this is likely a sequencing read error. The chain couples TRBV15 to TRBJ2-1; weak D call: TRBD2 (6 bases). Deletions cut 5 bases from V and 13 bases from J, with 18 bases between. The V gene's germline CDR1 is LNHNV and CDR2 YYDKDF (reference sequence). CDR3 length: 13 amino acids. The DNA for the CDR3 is TGTGCCACCAGCGCGGGACGTCAAGAGACCCAGTTCTTC. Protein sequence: CATSAGRQETQFF.

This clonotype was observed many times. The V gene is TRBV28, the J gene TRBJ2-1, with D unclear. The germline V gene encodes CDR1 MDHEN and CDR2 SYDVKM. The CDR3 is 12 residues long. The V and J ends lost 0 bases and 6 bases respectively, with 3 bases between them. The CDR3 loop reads CASSLWANEQFF. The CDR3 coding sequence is TGTGCCAGCAGTTTATGGGCCAATGAGCAGTTCTTC.

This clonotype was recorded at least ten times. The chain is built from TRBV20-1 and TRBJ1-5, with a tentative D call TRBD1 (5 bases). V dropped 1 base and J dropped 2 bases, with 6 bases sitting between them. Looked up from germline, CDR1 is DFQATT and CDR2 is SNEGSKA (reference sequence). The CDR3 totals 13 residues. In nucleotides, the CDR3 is TGCAGTGCTAGAGGGGGCGGCAATCAGCCCCAGCATTTT. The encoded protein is CSARGGGNQPQHF.

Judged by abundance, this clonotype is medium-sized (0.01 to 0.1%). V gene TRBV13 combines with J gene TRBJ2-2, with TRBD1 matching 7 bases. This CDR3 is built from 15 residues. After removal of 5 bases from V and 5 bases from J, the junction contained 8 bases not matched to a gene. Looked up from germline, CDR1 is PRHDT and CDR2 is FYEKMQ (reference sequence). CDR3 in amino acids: CASSVRQGWTGELFF. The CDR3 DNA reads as TGTGCCAGCAGCGTTCGACAGGGATGGACCGGGGAGCTGTTTTTT.

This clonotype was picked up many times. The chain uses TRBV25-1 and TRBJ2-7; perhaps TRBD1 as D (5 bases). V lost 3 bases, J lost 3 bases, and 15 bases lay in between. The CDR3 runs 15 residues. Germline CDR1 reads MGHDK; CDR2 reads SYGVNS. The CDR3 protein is CASSDGAGPFYEQYF. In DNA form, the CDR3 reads TGTGCCAGCAGTGATGGGGCAGGGCCATTCTACGAGCAGTACTTC.

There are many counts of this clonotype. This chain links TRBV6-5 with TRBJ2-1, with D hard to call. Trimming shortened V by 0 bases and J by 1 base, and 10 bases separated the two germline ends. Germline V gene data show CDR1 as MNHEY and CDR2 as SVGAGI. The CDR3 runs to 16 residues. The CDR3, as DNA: TGTGCCAGCAGTTACTCTAGTTTGGCGTCCTACAATGAGCAGTTCTTC. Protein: CASSYSSLASYNEQFF.

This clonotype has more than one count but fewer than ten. In DNA form, the CDR3 reads TGTGCCAGCAGTGTTTCCGGGACTGGACAAAATGAGCAGTTCTTC. It codes for CASSVSGTGQNEQFF. J is TRBJ2-1 and V is TRBV28; the D gene is possibly TRBD2 (6 bases). The CDR3 has 15 amino acids. Trimming cost V 5 bases and J 7 bases, with 18 bases left between them. The V gene's germline CDR1 is MDHEN and CDR2 SYDVKM.

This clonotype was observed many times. CDR3: CASSLGRRSSGNTIYF. For the CDR3, the DNA is TGTGCCAGCAGTTTGGGAAGAAGGTCCTCTGGAAACACCATATATTTT. V gene TRBV28 combines with J gene TRBJ1-3, with D hard to call. V lost 3 bases and J lost 0, with 12 bases in between. This CDR3 has 16 residues. Germline V gives CDR1 MDHEN, CDR2 SYDVKM.

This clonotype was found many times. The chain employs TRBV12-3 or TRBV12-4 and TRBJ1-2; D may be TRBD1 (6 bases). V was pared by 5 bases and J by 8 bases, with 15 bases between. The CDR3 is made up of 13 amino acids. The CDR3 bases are TGTGCCAGCAGTACAGAGAGGGGGGAGGGCTACACCTTC. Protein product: CASSTERGEGYTF.

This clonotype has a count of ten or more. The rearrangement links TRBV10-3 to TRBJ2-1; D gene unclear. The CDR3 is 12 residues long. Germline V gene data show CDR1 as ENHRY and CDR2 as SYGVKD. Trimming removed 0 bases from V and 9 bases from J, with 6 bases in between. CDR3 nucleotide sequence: TGTGCCATCAGTGAGTCGATGGTTGAGCAGTTCTTC. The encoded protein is CAISESMVEQFF.

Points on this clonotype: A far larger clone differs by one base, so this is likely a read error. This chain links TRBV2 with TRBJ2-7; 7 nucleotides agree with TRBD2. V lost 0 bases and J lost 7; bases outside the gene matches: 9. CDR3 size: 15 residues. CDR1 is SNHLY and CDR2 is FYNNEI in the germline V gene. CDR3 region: CASSEARTRYNEQYF. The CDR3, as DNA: TGTGCCAGCAGTGAAGCGAGGACTAGGTACAATGAGCAGTACTTC. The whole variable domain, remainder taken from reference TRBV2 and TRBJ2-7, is EPEVTQTPSHQVTQMGQEVILRCVPISNHLYFYWYRQILGQKVEFLVSFYNNEISEKSEIFDDQFSVERPDGSNFTLKIRSTKLEDSAMYFCASSEARTRYNEQYFGPGTRLTVT.

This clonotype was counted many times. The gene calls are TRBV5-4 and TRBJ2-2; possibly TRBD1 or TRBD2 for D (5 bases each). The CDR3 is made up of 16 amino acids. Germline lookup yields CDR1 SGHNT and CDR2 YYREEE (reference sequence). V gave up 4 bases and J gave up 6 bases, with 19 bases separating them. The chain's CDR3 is CASSGGGGTGPGELFF. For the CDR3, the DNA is TGTGCCAGCAGCGGCGGTGGGGGAACCGGACCCGGGGAGCTGTTTTTT.

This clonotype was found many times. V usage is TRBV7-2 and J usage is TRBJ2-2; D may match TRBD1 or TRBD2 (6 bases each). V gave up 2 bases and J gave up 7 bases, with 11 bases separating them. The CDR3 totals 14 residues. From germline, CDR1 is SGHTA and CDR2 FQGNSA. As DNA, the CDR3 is TGTGCCAGCAGCTTAAGGGGGGCGGTCGGGGAGCTGTTTTTT. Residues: CASSLRGAVGELFF.

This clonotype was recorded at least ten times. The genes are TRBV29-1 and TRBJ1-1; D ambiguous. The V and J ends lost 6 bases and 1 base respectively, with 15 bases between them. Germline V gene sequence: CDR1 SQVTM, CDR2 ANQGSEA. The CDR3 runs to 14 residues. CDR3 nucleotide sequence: TGCAGCGTAGACCTTGGTGCAGCGAACACTGAAGCTTTCTTT. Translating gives CSVDLGAANTEAFF.

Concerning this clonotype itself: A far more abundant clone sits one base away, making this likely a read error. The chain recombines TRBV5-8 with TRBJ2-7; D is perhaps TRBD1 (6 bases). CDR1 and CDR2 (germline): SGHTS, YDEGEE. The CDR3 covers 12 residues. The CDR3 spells CASSLQGYEHYF. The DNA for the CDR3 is TGTGCCAGCAGCCTACAGGGCTACGAGCATTACTTC.

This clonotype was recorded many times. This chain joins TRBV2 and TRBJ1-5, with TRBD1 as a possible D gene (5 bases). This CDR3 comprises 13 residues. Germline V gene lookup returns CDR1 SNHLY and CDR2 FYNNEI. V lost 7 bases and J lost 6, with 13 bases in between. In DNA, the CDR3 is TGTGCCAGCACGCGAGGAGGGGCTCAGCCCCAGCATTTT. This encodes CASTRGGAQPQHF.

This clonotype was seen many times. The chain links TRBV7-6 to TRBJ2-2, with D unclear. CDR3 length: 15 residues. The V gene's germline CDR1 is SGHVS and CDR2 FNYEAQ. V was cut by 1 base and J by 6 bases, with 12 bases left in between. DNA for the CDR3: TGTGCCAGCAGCTTAGTCCTTAGCTGGGCCGGGGAGCTGTTTTTT. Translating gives CASSLVLSWAGELFF.

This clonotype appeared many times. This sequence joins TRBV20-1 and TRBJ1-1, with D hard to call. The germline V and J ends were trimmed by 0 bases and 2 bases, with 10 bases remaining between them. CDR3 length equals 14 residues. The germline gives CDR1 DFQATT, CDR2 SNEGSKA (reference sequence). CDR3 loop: CSAREGTFNTEAFF. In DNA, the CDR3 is TGCAGTGCTAGAGAGGGAACCTTTAACACTGAAGCTTTCTTT.

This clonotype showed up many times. The CDR3 protein is CASRWASYNEQFF. DNA of the CDR3: TGTGCCAGCAGATGGGCCTCCTACAATGAGCAGTTCTTC. The V gene is TRBV7-2, the J gene TRBJ2-1; D remains ambiguous. This CDR3 has 13 residues. With 6 bases removed from V and 0 bases from J, the gap between germline ends came to 6 bases. Germline loops: CDR1 SGHTA, CDR2 FQGNSA.

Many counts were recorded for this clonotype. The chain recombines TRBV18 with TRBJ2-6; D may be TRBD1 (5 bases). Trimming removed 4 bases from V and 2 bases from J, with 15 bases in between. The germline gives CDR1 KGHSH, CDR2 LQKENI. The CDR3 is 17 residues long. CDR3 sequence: CASSRNPRTTGANVLTF. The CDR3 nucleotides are TGTGCCAGCTCACGGAATCCCAGGACAACTGGGGCCAACGTCCTGACTTTC.

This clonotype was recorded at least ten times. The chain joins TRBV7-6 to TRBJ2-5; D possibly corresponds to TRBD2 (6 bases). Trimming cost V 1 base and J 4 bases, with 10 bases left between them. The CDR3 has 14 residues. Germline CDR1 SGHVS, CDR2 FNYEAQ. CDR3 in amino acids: CASSLVGGTETQYF. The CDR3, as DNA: TGTGCCAGCAGCTTAGTGGGAGGAACAGAGACCCAGTACTTC. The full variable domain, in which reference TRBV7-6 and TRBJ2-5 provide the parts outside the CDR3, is GAGVSQSPRYKVTKRGQDVALRCDPISGHVSLYWYRQALGQGPEFLTYFNYEAQQDKSGLPNDRFSAERPEGSISTLTIQRTEQRDSAMYRCASSLVGGTETQYFGPGTRLLVL.

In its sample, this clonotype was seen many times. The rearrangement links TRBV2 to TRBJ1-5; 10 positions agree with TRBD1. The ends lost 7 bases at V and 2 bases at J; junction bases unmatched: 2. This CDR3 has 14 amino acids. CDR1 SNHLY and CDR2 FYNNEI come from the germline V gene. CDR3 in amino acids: CASKDRGGNQPQHF. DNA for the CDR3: TGTGCCAGCAAGGACAGGGGGGGCAATCAGCCCCAGCATTTT.

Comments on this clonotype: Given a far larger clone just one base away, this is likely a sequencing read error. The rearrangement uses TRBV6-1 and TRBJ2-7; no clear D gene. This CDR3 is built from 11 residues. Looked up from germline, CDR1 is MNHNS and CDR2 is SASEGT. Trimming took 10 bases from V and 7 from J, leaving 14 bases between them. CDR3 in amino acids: CAISPGDEQYF. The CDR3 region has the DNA TGTGCCATCAGCCCTGGGGATGAGCAGTACTTC.

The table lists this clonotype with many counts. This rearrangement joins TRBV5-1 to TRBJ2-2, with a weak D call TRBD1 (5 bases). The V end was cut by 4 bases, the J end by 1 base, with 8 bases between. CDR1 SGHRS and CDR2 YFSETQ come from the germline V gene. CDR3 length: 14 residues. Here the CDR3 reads CASSAGQNTGELFF. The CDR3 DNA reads TGCGCCAGCAGCGCAGGACAGAACACCGGGGAGCTGTTTTTT. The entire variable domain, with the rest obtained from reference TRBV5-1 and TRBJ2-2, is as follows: KAGVTQTPRYLIKTRGQQVTLSCSPISGHRSVSWYQQTPGQGLQFLFEYFSETQRNKGNFPGRFSGRQFSNSRSEMNVSTLELGDSALYLCASSAGQNTGELFFGEGSRLTVL.

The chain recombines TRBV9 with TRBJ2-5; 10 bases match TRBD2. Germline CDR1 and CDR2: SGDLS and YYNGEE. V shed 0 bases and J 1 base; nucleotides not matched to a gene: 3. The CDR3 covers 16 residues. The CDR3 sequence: CASSVVGLASQETQYF. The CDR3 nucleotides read TGTGCCAGCAGCGTAGTGGGACTAGCGTCCCAAGAGACCCAGTACTTC.